This TCR beta chain was sequenced for a study of OX40 agonist ivuxolimab in advanced cancers. Whole-study results and caveats: No antigen was identified for the clonally expanded peripheral T cells. Individuals who were partial responders at 0.1-3.0 mg/kg had clonal expansion that ranked among the lowest. Fewer expanded clones were found on average in CD4+ than in CD8+ T cells.

This clone appeared a single time. Its specificity is unknown. The germline V gene encodes CDR1 LNHDA and CDR2 SQIVND (reference sequence). CDR3 length: 13 residues. Losses at the gene ends were 4 bases for V and 2 bases for J; bases not matched to a gene: 2. This table comes from immunoSEQ multiplex PCR, and its TCRdb copy is limited to in-frame clones, with some not included. The table records tens of thousands of clones, more than 70% of them present only once. Sampling of blood occurred at baseline, cycle 4 day 1, and cycle 7 day 1. The sequence came from an adult with an advanced solid tumor such as melanoma, head and neck, liver or kidney cancer. V is TRBV19 and J is TRBJ2-7; TRBD1 matches at 7 bases. The material was CD4+ or CD8+ T cells sorted from blood, obtained in a trial of the OX40 agonist ivuxolimab. CDR3 bases: TGTGCCAGTAGTACAGGGGGTACCTACGAGCAGTACTTC. This sequence encodes CASSTGGTYEQYF.